The clone carrying this TCR beta chain has only a few counts. As yet, its antigen is unknown. Not enrolled were patients with uncontrolled infection, other autoimmune disease, pregnancy or lactation. PBMCs were collected from an approximately 9.5 ml volume of fresh peripheral blood. The ends were cut back, 1 base at V and 9 bases at J, with 7 bases in the middle. The CDR3 consists of 12 residues. Amplified TCR beta CDR3 regions came from RNA transcripts. In the first-round RT-PCR of the TCR CDR3, the HTBI primer set was used. TCRdb fed the multiplex PCR reads into MiXCR, producing one record per CDR3 protein. The sample has about 420,000 distinct CDR3 sequences; 15% to 18% are singletons. These data come from a study of T cells in Graves' hyperthyroidism and ophthalmopathy. Whole-study findings and limits: Among thyroid clonotypes expanded above 0.001, most also appeared in blood.

The source material was blood. The rearrangement uses TRBV12-3 or TRBV12-4 and TRBJ2-1; tentative D call: TRBD2 (6 bases). The TCR was taken from a woman between 18 and 30 years old with Graves' hyperthyroidism. The CDR3 sequence: CASSLVGGEQFF. In DNA form, the CDR3 reads TGTGCCAGCAGTTTAGTCGGGGGTGAGCAGTTCTTC.